The next 10 T cell receptor beta chains were all read from a single sample in a study of blood T cell repertoires in COVID-19 (TCRdb year 2020). The method behind the library was the immunoSEQ multiplex PCR assay. Here the immuneACCESS table is served through TCRdb, limited to in-frame sequences with V and J called. Missing clones are a known gap in these copies; in checked studies unresolved V genes cover under half, and the rest lacks a known reason. Recorded for this sample are around 150,000 clones; roughly four fifths of them occurred a single time. 3.7% of the sample is held by the ten biggest clonotypes. Material: peripheral blood. The receptors were gathered from a woman of 80 years or more with acute or convalescent COVID-19.

This clone was observed once. The CDR3 sequence: CAWSVGEGKAFF. CDR3 sequence (DNA): TGTGCCTGGAGTGTGGGGGAGGGGAAAGCTTTCTTT. The rearrangement links TRBV30 to TRBJ1-1; weak D call: TRBD1 (5 bases). The V gene's germline CDR1 is GTSNPN and CDR2 SVGIG (reference sequence). The V end was cut by 0 bases, the J end by 9 bases, with 11 bases between. This CDR3 has 12 amino acids.

The chain has TRBV19 and TRBJ1-4; 8 bases fit TRBD1. The CDR3 contains 13 residues. Losses at the gene ends were 9 bases for V and 11 bases for J; bases not matched to a gene: 11. Germline assignment: CDR1 LNHDA and CDR2 SQIVND (reference sequence). The CDR3: CASDRQGYGKLFF. The CDR3 region has the DNA TGTGCCAGCGACAGACAGGGGTACGGCAAACTGTTTTTT. The full variable domain, completed using reference TRBV19 and TRBJ1-4, is DGGITQSPKYLFRKEGQNVTLSCEQNLNHDAMYWYRQDPGQGLRLIYYSQIVNDFQKGDIAEGYSVSREKKESFPLTVTSAQKNPTAFYLCASDRQGYGKLFFGSGTQLSVL.

This clone was observed a few times. The chain is built from TRBV30 and TRBJ1-1; 7 bases align to TRBD1. The germline V gene has CDR1 GTSNPN and CDR2 SVGIG (reference sequence). This CDR3 region has 13 residues. V gave up 2 bases and J gave up 8 bases; unmatched junction bases: 8. The CDR3 loop reads CAWSLGGGGEAFF. As DNA, the CDR3 is TGTGCCTGGAGTCTCGGAGGGGGCGGGGAAGCTTTCTTT.

Worth noting for this clone: The same CDR3 arises from other DNA sequences in this sample as well. The V and J genes are TRBV7-3 and TRBJ2-1, with 8 positions matching TRBD2. CDR1 and CDR2 (germline): SGHTA, FQGTGA. The V segment lost 5 bases and the J segment 3 bases; nucleotides outside the gene matches: 6. The CDR3 is 15 residues long. The CDR3 reads CASSLSGRGYNEQFF. The CDR3, as DNA: TGTGCCAGCAGCCTGAGCGGGAGAGGCTACAATGAGCAGTTCTTC.

The chain has TRBV5-1 and TRBJ2-1; D may be TRBD2 (6 bases). The ends were cut back, 5 bases at V and 4 bases at J, with 13 bases in the middle. CDR3 length equals 14 residues. In germline, CDR1 is SGHRS, CDR2 YFSETQ. The CDR3 nucleotides read TGCGCCAGCAGGGTGGGAGGCCGATACAATGAGCAGTTCTTC. Translating it yields CASRVGGRYNEQFF.

CDR3 sequence (DNA): TGTGCCAGCAGTTACTTCGGGGTGGACACAGATACGCAGTATTTT. Protein product: CASSYFGVDTDTQYF. This rearrangement joins TRBV6-2 or TRBV6-3 to TRBJ2-3, with a possible D match to TRBD2 (5 bases). Germline V gene data show CDR1 as MNHEY and CDR2 as SVGEGT. Trimming cost V 1 base and J 2 bases, with 10 bases left between them. CDR3 size: 15 residues.

The CDR3 sequence: CASSQDLRGGGYTF. The CDR3, as DNA: TGTGCCAGCAGCCAAGACTTACGGGGAGGTGGCTACACCTTC. The rearrangement uses TRBV3-1 (or the pseudogene TRBV3-2) and TRBJ1-2; the D is unclear. Germline V gives CDR1 LGHDT, CDR2 YNNKEL (reference sequence). CDR3 length: 14 residues. The V gene lost 0 bases and the J gene lost 7 bases, with 12 bases spanning the gap.

This clone was observed a handful of times. V is TRBV7-9 and J is TRBJ2-7; TRBD1 is a possible D gene (5 bases). This CDR3 comprises 17 residues. The V end lost 5 bases, the J end lost 2 bases, and 22 bases lay between the germline ends. Germline V gene sequence: CDR1 SEHNR, CDR2 FQNEAQ (reference sequence). The CDR3 sequence is CASSPYIRGMSTYEQYF. CDR3 coding DNA: TGTGCCAGCAGCCCCTATATTAGGGGTATGAGCACCTACGAGCAGTACTTC.

The V call is TRBV4-3, the J call TRBJ2-2, with D possibly matching TRBD1 (6 bases). Trimming left V 1 base short and J 1 base short, with 7 bases between. Germline V lookup: CDR1 LGHNA, CDR2 YSLEER. The CDR3 is 15 amino acids. DNA of the CDR3: TGCGCCAGCAGCCAAGCGACAGGGAACACCGGGGAGCTGTTTTTT. As protein: CASSQATGNTGELFF.

This clone occurred once. The rearrangement joins TRBV19 to TRBJ1-1; a possible D gene is TRBD1 (5 bases). Germline V gene sequence: CDR1 LNHDA, CDR2 SQIVND (reference sequence). V was cut by 8 bases and J by 2 bases, with 12 bases left in between. The CDR3 is 13 residues long. As DNA, the CDR3 is TGTGCCAGTGGCGGGGGGATAAACACTGAAGCTTTCTTT. Translated, it gives CASGGGINTEAFF.